This T cell receptor beta chain was sequenced during a study of blood T cell repertoires in COVID-19. The CDR3 loop spans 13 amino acids. Germline assignment: CDR1 MNHEY and CDR2 SVGAGI. V lost 0 bases and J lost 8, with 10 bases in between. Original handling: Amplification from reference gene primers served as the basis for estimated nucleated cell counts. The repertoire was sequenced with immunoSEQ multiplex PCR; TCRdb's copy has only in-frame clones and lacks some. V, J and clone size were drawn from that table, and D and trimming were deduced from the DNA. The sample lists over 250,000 clones, around 87% occurring once.

The source material was PBMCs or T cells enriched from blood (not recorded which). The chain has TRBV6-5 and TRBJ1-2; D not certain. The receptor's source is a woman in her 30s who had recovered from COVID-19. The CDR3 region is CASSYSTGGGYTF. Here the CDR3 DNA reads TGTGCCAGCAGTTACTCGACCGGCGGCGGCTACACCTTC.